This paragraph covers one T cell receptor (beta chain) sequence. The sample originates from a study of blood T cells in healthy people across ages. Germline V gene lookup returns CDR1 MDHEN and CDR2 SYDVKM. The CDR3 runs 14 residues. J lost 3 bases, V lost 5 bases, and 1 base had no gene match. Sample-barcoded 5' priming and a J-beta primer mix drove a second PCR of about 6 to 12 cycles. TCRdb processed the 5' RACE reads anew with MiXCR; each CDR3 protein has one entry. Of about 1.8 million distinct CDR3 sequences in the sample, around half are singletons; the top ten hold approximately 2%. This receptor was taken from a middle-aged woman in good health. V usage is TRBV28 and J usage is TRBJ2-6; TRBD2 matches at 7 bases. Source material: blood. The CDR3 DNA follows: TGTGCCAGCAGTGGGGGGGTTGGGGCCAACGTCCTGACTTTC. It yields the protein CASSGGVGANVLTF.